The text below deals with one T cell receptor beta chain. Its specificity is unknown. One entry per CDR3 protein, called by TCRdb with MiXCR from the 5' RACE reads. The sample consists of about 340,000 distinct CDR3 sequences, approximately 20% of them appearing once. This sample is part of a study of CD8 T cells in ankylosing spondylitis. General study points: What appeared characteristic of ankylosing spondylitis blood was a TCR beta motif of fewer than ten highly homologous variants. Previous work reported some of these motif variants in the synovial fluid and blood of reactive arthritis.

CDR1 and CDR2 from the germline V gene are LNHNV and YYDKDF (reference sequence). Trimming cost V 0 bases and J 0 bases, with 9 bases left between them. The CDR3 length is 15 residues. The sequenced material came from blood, either unsorted or a sorted T cell fraction (not recorded which). The receptor was derived from a male donor with ankylosing spondylitis or in good health (not recorded which). The chain is built from TRBV15 and TRBJ2-7; D uncertain. CDR3 region: CATSRDQPDSYEQYF. CDR3 DNA: TGTGCCACCAGCAGAGATCAGCCTGACTCCTACGAGCAGTACTTC.